This T cell receptor beta chain was retrieved from a study of lymphopenia after photon versus proton radiotherapy. Broader study findings: Proton therapy kept repertoires fairly stable, unlike photons, which gained effector/memory cells. In patients who died, overall survival fell as post-nadir TCR diversity dropped more.

Data came from immunoSEQ multiplex PCR; TCRdb stores just in-frame clones and leaves some out. The repertoire holds some 3,300 clones, roughly 80% seen once, with around 53% in the top ten. Of note for this clone: Its matching antigen is unknown.

V gave up 5 bases and J gave up 0 bases, with 8 bases separating them. Germline-derived CDR1 and CDR2 are SNHLY and FYNNEI. The CDR3 sequence is 14 residues long. The V call is TRBV2, the J call TRBJ2-1; no definite D call. The specimen was peripheral blood, collected from a patient treated with proton-based radiotherapy. The clonotype comes from a man older than 75 with esophageal cancer. The CDR3 DNA is TGTGCCAGCAGTCCAGAGAGCTCCTACAATGAGCAGTTCTTC. This encodes CASSPESSYNEQFF.